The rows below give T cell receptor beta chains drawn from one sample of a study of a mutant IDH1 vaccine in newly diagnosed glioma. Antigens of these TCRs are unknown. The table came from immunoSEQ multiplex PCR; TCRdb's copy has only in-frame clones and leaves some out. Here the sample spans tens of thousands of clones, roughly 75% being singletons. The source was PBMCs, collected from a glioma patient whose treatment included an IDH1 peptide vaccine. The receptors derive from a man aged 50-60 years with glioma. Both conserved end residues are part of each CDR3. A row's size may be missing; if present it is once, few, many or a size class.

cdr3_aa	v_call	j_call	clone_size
CASDAVGAGRSGANVLTF	TRBV5-1	TRBJ2-6	NA
CASSSRGGPNNEQFF	TRBV7-2	TRBJ2-1	NA
CASKGQGTAGYEQYF	TRBV19	TRBJ2-7	NA
CASSLYVGTTNTEAFF	TRBV5-8	TRBJ1-1	NA
CASSHRQHQPQHF	TRBV14	TRBJ1-5	few
CAWRQELGYGYTF	TRBV30	TRBJ1-2	few
CATSIRGGAAFF	TRBV15	TRBJ1-1	NA
CASSSRLGTEAFF	TRBV28	TRBJ1-1	few
CASSSQGNSNQPQHF	TRBV27	TRBJ1-5	NA
CASSLQAVSGNTIYF	TRBV5-5	TRBJ1-3	NA
CASSSMSGGELFF	TRBV5-6	TRBJ2-2	NA
CASSVSLEQYF	TRBV2	TRBJ2-7	NA
CASSIGQGSNQPQHF	TRBV19	TRBJ1-5	NA
CASSPTGTGGRGYTF	TRBV7-2	TRBJ1-2	NA
CASSSGASGFQETQYF	TRBV5-1	TRBJ2-5	NA
CASSSPDRVNSPLHF	TRBV6-8	TRBJ1-6	NA
CASSQDGHGGSNQPQHF	TRBV4-3	TRBJ1-5	NA
CASSVFGGANTGELFF	TRBV6-4	TRBJ2-2	NA
CATIGSNEKLFF	TRBV15	TRBJ1-4	NA
CASSVGVTGELFF	TRBV9	TRBJ2-2	NA
CSAYSEKLFF	TRBV29-1	TRBJ1-4	NA
CASRGQGNSEYGYTF	TRBV4-2	TRBJ1-2	NA
CASSQDRNYGYTF	TRBV4-1	TRBJ1-2	NA
CASSPTAGGAWMDEQFF	TRBV5-4	TRBJ2-1	once
CASSPPDRVDTEAFF	TRBV7-2	TRBJ1-1	NA
CARSLEQGRSYNEQFF	TRBV5-3	TRBJ2-1	NA
CATGTSDFYNEQFF	TRBV15	TRBJ2-1	NA
CASSLGSSGGYNEQFF	TRBV5-1	TRBJ2-1	NA
CAISESEGTKNIQYF	TRBV10-3	TRBJ2-4	once
CASHWDTGMNTEAFF	TRBV6-5	TRBJ1-1	NA
CASSGTDYGYTF	TRBV2	TRBJ1-2	NA
CSPPWVLSGNTIYF	TRBV29-1	TRBJ1-3	NA
CASSKGETQYF	TRBV6-5	TRBJ2-5	NA
CASSLTRGRPQHF	TRBV7-2	TRBJ1-5	few
CAIGPVAGNTIYF	TRBV10-3	TRBJ1-3	once
CASRPGQGIYEQYF	TRBV27	TRBJ2-7	NA
CSVEDRDRGTDTQYF	TRBV29-1	TRBJ2-3	NA
CASSLEQGVTDTQYF	TRBV5-4	TRBJ2-3	NA
CASSPEGHGSDEQYF	TRBV5-1	TRBJ2-7	NA
CASSGRSDTQYF	TRBV7-8	TRBJ2-3	NA
CASSPGLNQPQHF	TRBV6-5	TRBJ1-5	once
CASSSSGTGLSSQHF	TRBV28	TRBJ1-5	few
CASSVKSGYEQYF	TRBV6-1	TRBJ2-7	few
CASSEAYGSNQPQHF	TRBV6-1	TRBJ1-5	NA
CASSWTGGRNNSPLHF	TRBV6-6	TRBJ1-6	NA
CASSLAETAHFNEKLFF	TRBV7-6	TRBJ1-4	NA
CASSLAYTETSTDTQYF	TRBV5-6	TRBJ2-3	NA
CATGQGAGNTEAFF	TRBV10-3	TRBJ1-1	NA
CASSWETSGNTDTQYF	TRBV19	TRBJ2-3	few
CAVEKRSYEQYF	TRBV6-1	TRBJ2-7	NA
CAWGTRGYTF	TRBV30	TRBJ1-2	NA
CSASSGYEQYF	TRBV20-1	TRBJ2-7	NA
CASSVAPGPGDTQYF	TRBV9	TRBJ2-3	NA
CASSAQGAHDEQYF	TRBV5-1	TRBJ2-7	NA
CASSPGPGDQPQHF	TRBV5-1	TRBJ1-5	NA
CASSHRLTLQPQHF	TRBV4-1	TRBJ1-5	NA
CAWSVRFSNEKLFF	TRBV30	TRBJ1-4	NA
CACGRTYGYTF	TRBV30	TRBJ1-2	NA
CASSPTTYEQYF	TRBV2	TRBJ2-7	NA
CASSSQQARNTEAFF	TRBV19	TRBJ1-1	few